This TCR beta chain was observed in a study of OX40 agonist ivuxolimab in advanced cancers. General study results and limits: Within 6 weeks, CD4+ and CD8+ blood T cells expanded clonally at 0.1 to 3.0 mg/kg.

A note on this clone: Its specificity is unknown.

The CDR3 totals 14 residues. V lost 3 bases, J lost 4 bases, and 13 bases lay in between. Germline V gives CDR1 SGHTS, CDR2 YDEGEE. TCRdb keeps only in-frame clones here, not all; method: immunoSEQ multiplex PCR. The repertoire holds around 90,000 clones, around 87% seen once, with more than 0.25% in the top ten. The material was CD4+ or CD8+ T cells sorted from blood, obtained in a trial of the OX40 agonist ivuxolimab. The receptor was isolated from an adult with an advanced solid tumor such as melanoma, head and neck, liver or kidney cancer. The chain couples TRBV5-8 to TRBJ1-2; D gene ambiguous. The CDR3 DNA reads as TGTGCCAGCAGCTACGATGGGGAGCGCTATGGCTACACCTTC. This sequence encodes CASSYDGERYGYTF.